Each of the 25 T cell receptor beta chains below was sequenced from the same sample in a study of blood T cell repertoires in COVID-19. TCRdb's table, derived via immunoSEQ multiplex PCR, lists solely in-frame clones and lacks some. In the table there are 200,000 to 250,000 clones, almost 90% of which are singletons. Sequenced material: peripheral blood. The source is a woman aged 55-69 years with acute or convalescent COVID-19.

This clone was recorded only once. The CDR3, as DNA: TGTGCCAGCAGCGTCCAGACAGGAGTTAATGAAAAACTGTTTTTT. This codes for CASSVQTGVNEKLFF. The chain links TRBV7-2 to TRBJ1-4, with D possibly matching TRBD1 (6 bases). The CDR3 extends over 15 amino acids. Germline assignment: CDR1 SGHTA and CDR2 FQGNSA. Trimming cost V 5 bases and J 4 bases, with 14 bases left between them.

The chain carries TRBV24-1 and TRBJ1-1, with a weak D call TRBD1 (6 bases). CDR1 is KGHDR, CDR2 SFDVKD, per germline. The CDR3 contains 16 residues. With 4 bases removed from V and 1 base from J, the gap between germline ends came to 15 bases. CDR3 in amino acids: CATSDPSAGENTEAFF. In DNA, the CDR3 is TGTGCCACCAGTGACCCCTCGGCAGGGGAGAACACTGAAGCTTTCTTT.

V is TRBV7-2 and J is TRBJ1-2; D ambiguous. The CDR3 consists of 15 residues. V was shortened by 2 bases and J by 4 bases, with 14 bases between the two germline ends. Germline V gene data show CDR1 as SGHTA and CDR2 as FQGNSA. For the CDR3, the DNA is TGTGCCAGCAGCTTATCTCCCCCGCTAAGCTATGGCTACACCTTC. Amino acid sequence: CASSLSPPLSYGYTF.

The V call is TRBV18, the J call TRBJ2-5; 8 nucleotides match TRBD1. CDR1 KGHSH and CDR2 LQKENI come from the germline V gene. CDR3 length: 16 residues. V was pared by 0 bases and J by 7 bases, with 10 bases of the junction left unmatched. CDR3 nucleotide sequence: TGTGCCAGCTCACCACCGGCAGGGGGCTTCGTAGGGACCCAGTACTTC. Protein product: CASSPPAGGFVGTQYF. Based on the CDR3 plus reference TRBV18 and TRBJ2-5, the full variable domain is NAGVMQNPRHLVRRRGQEARLRCSPMKGHSHVYWYRQLPEEGLKFMVYLQKENIIDESGMPKERFSAEFPKEGPSILRIQQVVRGDSAAYFCASSPPAGGFVGTQYFGPGTRLLVL.

This rearrangement joins TRBV27 to TRBJ2-1, with D possibly being TRBD1 (5 bases). Germline CDR1 MNHEY, CDR2 SMNVEV (reference sequence). CDR3 size: 14 residues. V was pared by 4 bases and J by 4 bases, with 11 bases between. The chain's CDR3 is CASSSDKGYNEQFF. The DNA of the CDR3 is TGTGCCAGCAGTTCAGACAAGGGGTACAATGAGCAGTTCTTC.

The chain is built from TRBV19 and TRBJ1-5, with a possible D match to TRBD1 (5 bases). Trimming removed 1 base from V and 1 base from J, with 8 bases in between. In germline, CDR1 is LNHDA, CDR2 SQIVND (reference sequence). The CDR3 is made up of 15 amino acids. The CDR3 sequence is CASSIGQFSNQPQHF. CDR3 nucleotide sequence: TGTGCCAGTAGTATAGGACAGTTCAGCAATCAGCCCCAGCATTTT.

The chain carries TRBV27 and TRBJ1-1; TRBD1 agrees at 7 bases. CDR1 is MNHEY and CDR2 is SMNVEV in the germline V gene (reference sequence). CDR3 size: 12 residues. With 2 bases clipped from V and 7 bases from J, the junction kept 1 base outside the gene matches. In nucleotides, the CDR3 is TGTGCCAGCAGTTTAGGGGACAGTGAAGCTTTCTTT. Translation gives CASSLGDSEAFF.

This clone was seen more than once but under ten times. The chain carries TRBV3-1 (or the pseudogene TRBV3-2) and TRBJ1-2; D is possibly TRBD1 (5 bases). The CDR3 is made up of 13 amino acids. Trimming shortened V by 6 bases and J by 4 bases, and 12 bases separated the two germline ends. Germline values: CDR1 LGHDT, CDR2 YNNKEL (reference sequence). CDR3 loop: CASSEETVYGYTF. As DNA, the CDR3 is TGTGCCAGCAGTGAGGAGACAGTCTATGGCTACACCTTC.

The chain uses TRBV5-5 and TRBJ2-7; 7 nucleotides agree with TRBD1. This CDR3 contains 16 residues. V gave up 4 bases and J gave up 2 bases; unmatched junction bases: 12. Germline CDR1 reads SGHKS; CDR2 reads YYEKEE (reference sequence). The CDR3: CASSRTQGTDTYEQYF. Here the CDR3 DNA reads TGTGCCAGCAGCCGAACCCAGGGGACAGATACCTACGAGCAGTACTTC.

The CDR3 spells CSASGGGARGTEAFF. In DNA form, the CDR3 reads TGCAGTGCTAGTGGAGGGGGGGCGCGGGGCACTGAAGCTTTCTTT. The chain couples TRBV20-1 to TRBJ1-1; possibly TRBD1 for D (6 bases). Germline V gene data show CDR1 as DFQATT and CDR2 as SNEGSKA (reference sequence). Trimming took 3 bases from V and 4 from J, leaving 18 bases between them. CDR3 size: 15 residues.

The chain carries TRBV5-1 and TRBJ1-2; TRBD1 matches 7 bases. Germline CDR1 is SGHRS and CDR2 is YFSETQ. CDR3 length: 17 amino acids. The junction had 21 bases not matched to a gene; V was cut back by 6 bases and J by 7 bases. CDR3 protein: CASTLASTSGQVGGYTF. The CDR3 region has the DNA TGCGCCAGCACTTTGGCCAGTACTTCCGGACAGGTCGGTGGCTACACCTTC.

V gene TRBV30 combines with J gene TRBJ1-2, with a possible D match to TRBD1 (5 bases). V was clipped by 3 bases and J by 7 bases, with 9 bases between them. The germline CDR1 and CDR2 sequences are GTSNPN and SVGIG (reference sequence). The CDR3 runs to 11 residues. The CDR3 here is CAWSGGGGYTF. CDR3 bases: TGTGCCTGGAGCGGGGGTGGTGGCTACACCTTC.

The rearrangement joins TRBV29-1 to TRBJ2-2; 8 bases line up with TRBD2. The J segment lost 4 bases and the V segment lost 4 bases, leaving 5 bases of the junction unmatched. CDR3 length: 14 amino acids. Germline values: CDR1 SQVTM, CDR2 ANQGSEA. The DNA for the CDR3 is TGCAGCGTTGCGGGAGGGTCGCTCACCGGGGAGCTGTTTTTT. This encodes CSVAGGSLTGELFF.

This clone was observed a single time. The rearrangement links TRBV19 to TRBJ2-2, with D uncertain. Deletions cut 8 bases from V and 4 bases from J, with 11 bases between. The CDR3 extends over 13 amino acids. Germline CDR1 LNHDA, CDR2 SQIVND (reference sequence). Here the CDR3 reads CASSSSVTGELFF. The DNA for the CDR3 is TGTGCCAGTTCTTCCAGTGTCACCGGGGAGCTGTTTTTT.

V and J are TRBV19 and TRBJ1-1; D is undetermined. CDR1 and CDR2 from the germline V gene are LNHDA and SQIVND (reference sequence). Trimming shortened V by 0 bases and J by 1 base, and 6 bases separated the two germline ends. The CDR3 has 14 amino acids. This CDR3 reads CASSIDWRNTEAFF. DNA of the CDR3: TGTGCCAGTAGTATAGATTGGAGGAACACTGAAGCTTTCTTT.

This rearrangement joins TRBV7-9 to TRBJ2-3, with a possible D match to TRBD2 (5 bases). V was shortened by 5 bases and J by 0 bases, with 12 bases between the two germline ends. The CDR3 has 15 residues. CDR1 is SEHNR, CDR2 FQNEAQ, per germline (reference sequence). CDR3 nucleotide sequence: TGTGCCAGCAGCCCACTAGGAGGAAGCACAGATACGCAGTATTTT. Translation: CASSPLGGSTDTQYF. The entire variable domain, with the rest obtained from reference TRBV7-9 and TRBJ2-3, is as follows: DTGVSQNPRHKITKRGQNVTFRCDPISEHNRLYWYRQTLGQGPEFLTYFQNEAQLEKSRLLSDRFSAERPKGSFSTLEIQRTEQGDSAMYLCASSPLGGSTDTQYFGPGTRLTVL.

This chain connects TRBV7-6 to TRBJ2-7, with D tentatively TRBD2 (5 bases). The V end was cut by 0 bases, the J end by 3 bases, with 12 bases between. CDR3 length equals 15 residues. CDR1 and CDR2 from the germline V gene are SGHVS and FNYEAQ. The CDR3 here is CASSLAKGGSYEQYF. CDR3 nucleotides: TGTGCCAGCAGCTTAGCGAAAGGAGGCAGCTACGAGCAGTACTTC. Based on the CDR3 plus reference TRBV7-6 and TRBJ2-7, the full variable domain is GAGVSQSPRYKVTKRGQDVALRCDPISGHVSLYWYRQALGQGPEFLTYFNYEAQQDKSGLPNDRFSAERPEGSISTLTIQRTEQRDSAMYRCASSLAKGGSYEQYFGPGTRLTVT.

The chain links TRBV11-2 to TRBJ2-5; 8 positions match TRBD2. J was trimmed by 6 bases and V by 0 bases; bases with no gene match: 9. The CDR3 is 16 amino acids. In germline, CDR1 is SGHAT, CDR2 FQNNGV. The CDR3 protein is CASSLDLAGGRQTQYF. The CDR3 DNA reads as TGTGCCAGCAGCTTAGACCTGGCGGGGGGCAGGCAGACCCAGTACTTC. The full variable domain, completed using reference TRBV11-2 and TRBJ2-5, is EAGVAQSPRYKIIEKRQSVAFWCNPISGHATLYWYQQILGQGPKLLIQFQNNGVVDDSQLPKDRFSAERLKGVDSTLKIQPAKLEDSAVYLCASSLDLAGGRQTQYFGPGTRLLVL.

This sequence joins TRBV9 and TRBJ2-1; 12 positions match TRBD2. With 4 bases clipped from V and 8 bases from J, the junction kept 10 bases outside the gene matches. The CDR3 sequence is 16 residues long. The germline V gene encodes CDR1 SGDLS and CDR2 YYNGEE. In DNA form, the CDR3 reads TGTGCCAGCAGCCCTCGCGGACTAGCGGGATCACATGAGCAGTTCTTC. This sequence encodes CASSPRGLAGSHEQFF.

This clone was detected only once. The V call is TRBV2, the J call TRBJ1-5; TRBD1 aligns across 10 bases. CDR1 SNHLY and CDR2 FYNNEI come from the germline V gene. This CDR3 spans 16 amino acids. After removal of 4 bases from V and 7 bases from J, the junction contained 10 bases not matched to a gene. The CDR3 sequence is CASSGQGARGRQPQHF. The CDR3 DNA sequence: TGTGCCAGCAGTGGACAGGGGGCAAGGGGGCGGCAGCCCCAGCATTTT.

The chain has TRBV4-1 and TRBJ2-1; the match to TRBD1 covers 11 bases. This CDR3 comprises 14 residues. The junction had 4 bases not matched to a gene; V was cut back by 4 bases and J by 8 bases. CDR1 MGHRA and CDR2 YSYEKL come from the germline V gene. CDR3 protein: CASSRDRGWDEQFF. The CDR3 bases are TGCGCCAGCAGCCGGGACAGGGGGTGGGATGAGCAGTTCTTC.

This clone is a singleton in its sample. This chain connects TRBV19 to TRBJ2-1, with a possible D match to TRBD1 (5 bases). CDR1 is LNHDA, CDR2 SQIVND, per germline (reference sequence). Trimming removed 0 bases from V and 8 bases from J, with 5 bases in between. CDR3 length equals 12 residues. The CDR3 sequence: CASSIDRDEQFF. The CDR3, as DNA: TGTGCCAGTAGTATAGACAGGGATGAGCAGTTCTTC. Combining the CDR3 with reference TRBV19 and TRBJ2-1 gives the whole variable domain DGGITQSPKYLFRKEGQNVTLSCEQNLNHDAMYWYRQDPGQGLRLIYYSQIVNDFQKGDIAEGYSVSREKKESFPLTVTSAQKNPTAFYLCASSIDRDEQFFGPGTRLTVL.

The genes are TRBV6-5 and TRBJ1-6; 7 bases are shared with TRBD1. CDR3 length equals 13 residues. The junction had 9 bases not matched to a gene; V was cut back by 5 bases and J by 14 bases. CDR1 is MNHEY, CDR2 SVGAGI, per germline. The CDR3 here is CASSRQGGRSLHF. Written as DNA, the CDR3 is TGTGCCAGCAGTCGACAGGGAGGAAGATCCCTCCACTTT.

This chain joins TRBV2 and TRBJ1-1, with TRBD1 identical over 7 bases. Per germline, CDR1 SNHLY and CDR2 FYNNEI. This CDR3 comprises 14 residues. V lost 10 bases, J lost 5 bases, and 13 bases stayed unmatched. The CDR3 DNA reads as TGTGCCACTACGAGACAGGGAAGGGGGACTGAAGCTTTCTTT. This sequence encodes CATTRQGRGTEAFF. Full variable domain (missing parts from reference TRBV2 and TRBJ1-1): EPEVTQTPSHQVTQMGQEVILRCVPISNHLYFYWYRQILGQKVEFLVSFYNNEISEKSEIFDDQFSVERPDGSNFTLKIRSTKLEDSAMYFCATTRQGRGTEAFFGQGTRLTVV.

The chain couples TRBV19 to TRBJ1-5; possible D gene TRBD1, 6 bases. Deletions cut 4 bases from V and 4 bases from J, with 17 bases between. The CDR3 loop spans 16 amino acids. Per germline, CDR1 LNHDA and CDR2 SQIVND (reference sequence). CDR3 DNA sequence: TGTGCCAGTAGTAAGCGACAACTAGGGGGAAATCAGCCCCAGCATTTT. Encoded protein: CASSKRQLGGNQPQHF.